What follows are 5 T cell receptor beta chains derived from one specimen sequenced in a study of early T cells in non-severe SARS-CoV-2 infection. A single record per CDR3 protein comes from TCRdb applying MiXCR to the 5' RACE reads. The sample holds 50,000 to 75,000 distinct CDR3 sequences, more than 5.5% seen once. The sequenced sample was whole blood, obtained at baseline. All receptors come from an adult who was a healthcare worker with PCR-confirmed SARS-CoV-2 infection or an uninfected control (not recorded which).

On this clonotype: Being one base from a much bigger clone, this may be a read error. The chain employs TRBV7-2 and TRBJ2-7; 9 nucleotides line up with TRBD1. The CDR3 loop spans 16 amino acids. CDR1 and CDR2 from the germline V gene are SGHTA and FQGNSA. CDR3 protein: CVSRYYPGTGSYEQYF. The CDR3 DNA is TGTGTCAGCAGGTATTACCCGGGGACAGGGTCCTACGAGCAGTACTTC.

This clonotype was observed many times. The J gene is TRBJ1-5, the V gene TRBV20-1, with D tentatively TRBD1 (5 bases). Germline lookup yields CDR1 DFQATT and CDR2 SNEGSKA (reference sequence). The CDR3 runs to 16 residues. Trimming took off 5 bases at V and 0 bases at J, with 17 bases between the two ends. Here the CDR3 DNA reads TGCAGTGCTGTGAGAGGAGGGGTTTATAGCAATCAGCCCCAGCATTTT. It encodes CSAVRGGVYSNQPQHF.

This clonotype was seen ten or more times. The chain couples TRBV23-1 to TRBJ2-1; D is undetermined. TRBV23-1 is an open reading frame whose function is uncertain. The CDR3 totals 10 residues. V lost 11 bases and J lost 9, with 11 bases in between. The CDR3 nucleotides are TGCGCCCGTTCACTCGGTGAGCAGTTCTTC. It is translated as CARSLGEQFF.

J is TRBJ2-5 and V is TRBV11-2, with 11 bases lining up with TRBD2. Germline trimming cut 4 bases from V and 0 bases from J; bases unmatched to any gene: 4. The germline CDR1 and CDR2 sequences are SGHAT and FQNNGV. The CDR3 runs 16 residues. CDR3 in DNA: TGTGCCAGCAGCTGGACTAGCGGGCCGTACCAAGAGACCCAGTACTTC. Translating it yields CASSWTSGPYQETQYF.

The chain joins TRBV25-1 to TRBJ1-6; D is undetermined. This CDR3 has 15 residues. Trimming removed 4 bases at V and 3 bases at J, with 10 bases between. Germline V gives CDR1 MGHDK, CDR2 SYGVNS. The CDR3 nucleotides are TGTGCCAGCAGTGCCGAAACAGTCTATAATTCACCCCTCCACTTT. It yields the protein CASSAETVYNSPLHF.